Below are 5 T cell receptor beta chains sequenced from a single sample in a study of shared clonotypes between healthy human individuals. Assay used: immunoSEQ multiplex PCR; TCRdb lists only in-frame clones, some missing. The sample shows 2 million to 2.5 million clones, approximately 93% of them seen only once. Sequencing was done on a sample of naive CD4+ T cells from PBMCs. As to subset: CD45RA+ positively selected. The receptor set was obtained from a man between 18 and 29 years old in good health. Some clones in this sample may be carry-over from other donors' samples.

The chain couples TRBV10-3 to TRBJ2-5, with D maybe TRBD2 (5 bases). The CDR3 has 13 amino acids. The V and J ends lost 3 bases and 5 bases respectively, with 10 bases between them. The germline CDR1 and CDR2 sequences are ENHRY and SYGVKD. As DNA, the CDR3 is TGTGCCATCAGTGAAGAGGGTTTGGAGACCCAGTACTTC. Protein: CAISEEGLETQYF.

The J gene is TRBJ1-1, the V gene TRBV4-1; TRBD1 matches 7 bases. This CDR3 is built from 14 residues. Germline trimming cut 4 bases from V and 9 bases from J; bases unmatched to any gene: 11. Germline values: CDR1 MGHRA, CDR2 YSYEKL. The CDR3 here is CASSPVQGLIKAFF. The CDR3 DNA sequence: TGCGCCAGCAGCCCCGTACAGGGGTTGATAAAAGCTTTCTTT.

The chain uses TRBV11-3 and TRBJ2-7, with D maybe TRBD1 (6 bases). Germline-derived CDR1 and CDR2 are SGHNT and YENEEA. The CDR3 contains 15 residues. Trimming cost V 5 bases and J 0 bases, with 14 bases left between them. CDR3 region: CASSPGTSSSYEQYF. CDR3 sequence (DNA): TGTGCCAGCAGCCCCGGGACATCTAGCTCCTACGAGCAGTACTTC. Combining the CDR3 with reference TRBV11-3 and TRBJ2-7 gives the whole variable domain EAGVVQSPRYKIIEKKQPVAFWCNPISGHNTLYWYLQNLGQGPELLIRYENEEAVDDSQLPKDRFSAERLKGVDSTLKIQPAELGDSAVYLCASSPGTSSSYEQYFGPGTRLTVT.

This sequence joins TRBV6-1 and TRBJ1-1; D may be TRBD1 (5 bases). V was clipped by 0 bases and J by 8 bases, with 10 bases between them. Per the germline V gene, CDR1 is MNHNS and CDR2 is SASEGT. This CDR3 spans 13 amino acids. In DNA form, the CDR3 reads TGTGCCAGCAGTGAAGCCCAGGGTAGGGAAGCTTTCTTT. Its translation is CASSEAQGREAFF.

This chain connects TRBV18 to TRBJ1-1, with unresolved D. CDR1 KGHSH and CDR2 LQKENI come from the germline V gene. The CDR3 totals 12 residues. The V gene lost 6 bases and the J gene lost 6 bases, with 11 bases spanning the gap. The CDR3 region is CASSPSGPEAFF. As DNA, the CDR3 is TGTGCCAGCTCCCCCAGCGGGCCTGAAGCTTTCTTT.